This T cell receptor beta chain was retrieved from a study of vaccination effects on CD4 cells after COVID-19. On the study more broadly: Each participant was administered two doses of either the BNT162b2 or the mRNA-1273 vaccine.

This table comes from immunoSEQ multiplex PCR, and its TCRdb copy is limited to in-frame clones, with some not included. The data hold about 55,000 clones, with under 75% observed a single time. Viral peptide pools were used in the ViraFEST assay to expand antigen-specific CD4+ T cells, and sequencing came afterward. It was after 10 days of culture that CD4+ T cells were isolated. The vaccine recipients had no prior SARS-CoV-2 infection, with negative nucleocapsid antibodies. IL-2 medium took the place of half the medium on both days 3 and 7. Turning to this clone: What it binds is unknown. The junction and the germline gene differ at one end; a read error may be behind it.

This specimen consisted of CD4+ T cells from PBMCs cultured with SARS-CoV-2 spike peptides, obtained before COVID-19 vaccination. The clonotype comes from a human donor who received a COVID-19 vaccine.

CDR3: CATSDGTPLHF. The DNA of the CDR3 is TGTGCCACCAGTGACGGAACACCCCTCCACTTT. The rearrangement joins TRBV6-2 or TRBV6-3 to TRBJ1-6; unclear D gene. The CDR3 is made up of 11 amino acids. The germline gives CDR1 MNHEY, CDR2 SVGEGT.